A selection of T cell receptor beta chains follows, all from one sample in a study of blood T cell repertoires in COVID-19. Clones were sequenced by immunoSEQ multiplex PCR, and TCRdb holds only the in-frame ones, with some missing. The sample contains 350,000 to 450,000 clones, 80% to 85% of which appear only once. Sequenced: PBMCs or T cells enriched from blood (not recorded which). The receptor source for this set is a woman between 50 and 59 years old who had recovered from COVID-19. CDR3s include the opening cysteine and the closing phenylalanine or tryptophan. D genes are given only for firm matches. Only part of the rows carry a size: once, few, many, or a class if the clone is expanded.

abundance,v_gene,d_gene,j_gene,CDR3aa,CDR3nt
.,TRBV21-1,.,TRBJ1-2,CASSRGLGEYGYTF,TGTGCCAGCAGCCGAGGGCTCGGGGAGTATGGCTACACCTTC
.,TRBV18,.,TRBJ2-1,CASSGGSTYNEQFF,TGTGCCAGCTCAGGAGGGAGCACCTACAATGAGCAGTTCTTC
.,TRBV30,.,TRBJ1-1,CACEGAGLMNTEAFF,TGTGCCTGTGAGGGAGCGGGACTCATGAACACTGAAGCTTTCTTT
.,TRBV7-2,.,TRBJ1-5,CASSSEGLLGQPQHF,TGTGCCAGCAGCTCGGAGGGTCTACTTGGACAGCCCCAGCATTTT
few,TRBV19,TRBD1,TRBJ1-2,CASSIVQTGGYGYTF,TGTGCCAGTAGTATAGTCCAGACAGGGGGCTATGGCTACACCTTC
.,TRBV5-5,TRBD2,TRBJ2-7,CASSRSGIAYEQYF,TGTGCCAGCAGTCGCAGCGGGATCGCCTACGAGCAGTACTTC
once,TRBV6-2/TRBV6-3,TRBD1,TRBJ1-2,CASSWTGGASGYTF,TGTGCCAGCAGTTGGACAGGGGGCGCGAGTGGCTACACCTTC
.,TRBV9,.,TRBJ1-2,CASSVAKELGNYGYTF,TGTGCCAGCAGCGTAGCTAAGGAGTTAGGTAACTATGGCTACACCTTC
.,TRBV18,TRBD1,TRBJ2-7,CASSPRDKTGEAYEQYF,TGTGCCAGCTCACCTAGAGACAAGACAGGGGAGGCCTACGAGCAGTACTTC
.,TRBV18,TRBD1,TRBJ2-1,CASSPRTGKNEQFF,TGTGCCAGCTCACCTCGGACAGGCAAAAATGAGCAGTTCTTC
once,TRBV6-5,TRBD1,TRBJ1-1,CASSRQGRSTEAFF,TGTGCCAGCTCCCGACAGGGGCGGTCCACTGAAGCTTTCTTT
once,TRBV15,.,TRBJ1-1,CATSQDFGTEAFF,TGTGCCACCAGCCAGGACTTCGGCACTGAAGCTTTCTTT
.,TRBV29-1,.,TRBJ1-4,CSVRRPSNEKLFF,TGCAGCGTGAGGAGGCCGTCTAATGAAAAACTGTTTTTT
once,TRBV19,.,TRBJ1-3,CASSILGENTIYF,TGTGCCAGTAGTATACTCGGAGAAAACACCATATATTTT
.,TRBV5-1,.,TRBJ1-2,CASSLDGGSGYTF,TGCGCCAGCAGCTTGGATGGAGGTAGCGGCTACACCTTC
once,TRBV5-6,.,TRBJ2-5,CASSLDQGLRTQYF,TGTGCCAGCAGCTTGGACCAGGGTTTGCGGACCCAGTACTTC
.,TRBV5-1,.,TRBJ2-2,CASSLGGTGELFF,TGCGCCAGCAGCTTAGGGGGCACCGGGGAGCTGTTTTTT
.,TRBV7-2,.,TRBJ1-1,CASSTKINTEAFF,TGTGCCAGCAGTACTAAAATTAACACTGAAGCTTTCTTT
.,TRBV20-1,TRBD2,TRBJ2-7,CSASIAGGYEQYF,TGCAGTGCTAGTATTGCGGGGGGCTACGAGCAGTACTTC
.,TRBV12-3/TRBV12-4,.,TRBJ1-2,CASVGWRDGYTF,TGTGCCAGCGTTGGCTGGCGGGATGGCTACACCTTC